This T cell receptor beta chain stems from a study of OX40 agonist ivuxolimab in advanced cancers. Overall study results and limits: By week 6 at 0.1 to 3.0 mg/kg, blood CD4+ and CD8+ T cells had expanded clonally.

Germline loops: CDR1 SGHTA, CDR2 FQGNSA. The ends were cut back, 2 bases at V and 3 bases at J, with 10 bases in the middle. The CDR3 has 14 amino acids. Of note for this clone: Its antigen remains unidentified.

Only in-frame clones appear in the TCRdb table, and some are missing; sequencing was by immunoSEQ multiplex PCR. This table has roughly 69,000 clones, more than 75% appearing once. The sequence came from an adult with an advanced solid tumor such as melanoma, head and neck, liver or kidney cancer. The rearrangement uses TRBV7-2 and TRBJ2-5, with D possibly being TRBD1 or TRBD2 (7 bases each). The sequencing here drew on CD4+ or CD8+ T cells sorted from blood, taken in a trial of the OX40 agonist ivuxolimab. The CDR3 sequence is CASSLQGGKETQYF. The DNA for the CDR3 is TGTGCCAGCAGCTTACAGGGGGGGAAAGAGACCCAGTACTTC.